A selection of T cell receptor beta chains follows, all from one sample in a study of blood T cell repertoires in COVID-19. This table comes from immunoSEQ multiplex PCR, and its TCRdb copy is limited to in-frame clones, with some not included. This sample carries 200,000 to 250,000 clones, approximately 80% of them seen once, and the ten largest clones take around 2%. Source material: peripheral blood. These receptor sequences come from a woman over 75 with acute or convalescent COVID-19. Both conserved end residues are part of each CDR3. A D gene is named only where the DNA matches it firmly. Clone size is stated in some rows and not others, as once, few, many or a class when expanded.

j_call v_call d_call clone_size cdr3_aa cdr3_nt
TRBJ2-5 TRBV5-1 NA NA CASSLGTEQETQYF TGCGCCAGCAGCTTGGGGACAGAACAAGAGACCCAGTACTTC
TRBJ2-3 TRBV2 TRBD1 NA CASTRGQGDVDTQYF TGTGCCAGCACCAGGGGACAGGGGGACGTAGATACGCAGTATTTT
TRBJ2-2 TRBV7-6 NA NA CASSLARLGTGELFF TGTGCCAGCAGCTTAGCTAGACTTGGCACCGGGGAGCTGTTTTTT
TRBJ1-2 TRBV5-1 NA NA CASSLLSGHSYGYTF TGCGCCAGCAGCCTCCTCAGCGGGCACTCCTATGGCTACACCTTC
TRBJ1-2 TRBV2 TRBD1 NA CASRERDRGNYGYTF TGTGCCAGCCGAGAGAGGGACAGGGGGAACTATGGCTACACCTTC
TRBJ2-1 TRBV27 NA NA CASRLDFFTYNEQFF TGTGCCAGCAGACTTGACTTCTTTACCTACAATGAGCAGTTCTTC
TRBJ2-3 TRBV28 NA NA CASSFSGGDTQYF TGTGCCAGCAGTTTTAGCGGAGGGGATACGCAGTATTTT
TRBJ2-1 TRBV25-1 TRBD2 NA CASSVEAGNNEQFF TGTGCCAGCAGTGTTGAAGCGGGAAACAATGAGCAGTTCTTC
TRBJ1-1 TRBV5-1 NA NA CASSLSFATVEAFF TGCGCCAGCAGCTTGTCCTTCGCCACAGTTGAAGCTTTCTTT
TRBJ2-5 TRBV4-3 NA NA CASSQEFGGGETQYF TGCGCCAGCAGCCAAGAATTCGGGGGAGGAGAGACCCAGTACTTC
TRBJ1-5 TRBV7-6 NA NA CASSLEGQPQHF TGTGCCAGCAGCTTAGAGGGGCAGCCCCAGCATTTT
TRBJ2-7 TRBV5-6 NA few CASSLAGGIYEQYF TGTGCCAGCAGCTTGGCTGGGGGGATCTACGAGCAGTACTTC
TRBJ1-6 TRBV9 TRBD1 NA CASSVGTTGENSPLHF TGTGCCAGCAGCGTAGGTACAACAGGGGAGAATTCACCCCTCCACTTT
TRBJ2-1 TRBV11-3 NA NA CASSRRTGVTNEQFF TGTGCCAGCAGCCGCCGGACGGGAGTAACTAATGAGCAGTTCTTC
TRBJ1-1 TRBV7-3 TRBD1 NA CASSLGTGAQNTEAFF TGTGCCAGCAGCTTAGGGACAGGGGCCCAGAACACTGAAGCTTTCTTT
TRBJ2-5 TRBV27 NA once CASSLPPRGQETQYF TGTGCCAGCAGTTTACCACCGCGTGGCCAAGAGACCCAGTACTTC
TRBJ2-7 TRBV6-2/TRBV6-3 TRBD2 once CASSRTSGRATGQYF TGTGCCAGCAGTCGGACTAGCGGGAGGGCCACGGGGCAGTACTTC
TRBJ2-1 TRBV5-1 TRBD2 NA CASSPDSGGRGNEQFF TGCGCCAGCAGCCCTGACAGCGGGGGAAGAGGGAATGAGCAGTTCTTC
TRBJ2-1 TRBV5-1 NA NA CASSVLRLSYNEQFF TGCGCCAGCAGCGTGCTTCGGTTATCCTACAATGAGCAGTTCTTC
TRBJ1-1 TRBV5-1 NA NA CASRWAAGNTEAFF TGCGCCAGCAGGTGGGCTGCCGGTAACACTGAAGCTTTCTTT
TRBJ1-5 TRBV2 TRBD1 NA CASSALDRDGNQPQHF TGTGCCAGCAGTGCCCTCGACAGGGACGGCAATCAGCCCCAGCATTTT
TRBJ2-1 TRBV2 NA NA CASSKPGEGYNEQFF TGTGCCAGCTCCAAGCCGGGGGAAGGCTACAATGAGCAGTTCTTC
TRBJ1-2 TRBV4-2 NA few CASSQDSGRSYYGYTF TGTGCCAGCAGCCAAGATTCGGGGAGGAGCTACTATGGCTACACCTTC
TRBJ2-1 TRBV14 NA NA CASSVLAGHPYNEQFF TGTGCCAGCAGCGTGCTTGCGGGGCACCCCTACAATGAGCAGTTCTTC
TRBJ2-7 TRBV6-5 TRBD1 NA CASSTQGKYYEQYF TGTGCCAGCAGTACACAGGGGAAATACTACGAGCAGTACTTC
TRBJ2-2 TRBV5-1 NA few CASAPTGFRTGELFF TGCGCCAGCGCCCCCACGGGTTTTAGGACCGGGGAGCTGTTTTTT
TRBJ1-5 TRBV15 TRBD1 NA CATSREDRDRVWQPQHF TGTGCCACCAGCAGGGAAGACCGGGACAGGGTATGGCAGCCCCAGCATTTT
TRBJ1-1 TRBV28 NA once CASRFRGRTEAFF TGTGCCAGCAGGTTTCGGGGAAGAACTGAAGCTTTCTTT
TRBJ2-5 TRBV7-2 NA NA CASSSSYQETQYF TGTGCCAGCAGCTCCTCGTACCAAGAGACCCAGTACTTC
TRBJ2-2 TRBV29-1 TRBD1 NA CSVPGQANTGELFF TGCAGCGTGCCTGGACAGGCGAACACCGGGGAGCTGTTTTTT
TRBJ1-6 TRBV7-8 NA NA CASSLRTRSPLHF TGTGCCAGCAGCCTACGAACACGTTCACCCCTCCACTTT
TRBJ2-7 TRBV18 NA once CASSQGGSYEQYF TGTGCCAGCTCACAGGGGGGGTCCTACGAGCAGTACTTC
TRBJ1-2 TRBV28 NA NA CASSLSVGLGYTF TGTGCCAGCAGTTTATCGGTGGGACTTGGCTACACCTTC
TRBJ2-7 TRBV6-6 NA NA CASSTRQPEYYEQYF TGTGCCAGCAGTACGAGACAGCCAGAATACTACGAGCAGTACTTC
TRBJ2-2 TRBV2 TRBD2 NA CASRDGLAFTGELFF TGTGCCAGCAGAGATGGACTAGCGTTTACCGGGGAGCTGTTTTTT
TRBJ2-3 TRBV18 NA once CASSPRDMVADTQYF TGTGCCAGCTCACCAAGGGACATGGTTGCAGATACGCAGTATTTT
TRBJ2-2 TRBV15 TRBD2 NA CATTSGRNTGELFF TGTGCCACCACTAGCGGGAGGAACACCGGGGAGCTGTTTTTT
TRBJ1-6 TRBV28 TRBD1 NA CASSFVGDRNSPLHF TGTGCCAGCAGTTTCGTAGGGGACAGAAATTCACCCCTCCACTTT
TRBJ2-1 TRBV3-1/TRBV3-2 TRBD2 NA CASTLLAGPYNEQFF TGTGCCAGCACCCTTCTAGCGGGACCGTACAATGAGCAGTTCTTC
TRBJ1-2 TRBV27 NA NA CASSFDSTTIYGYTF TGTGCCAGCAGTTTCGATAGTACCACGATCTATGGCTACACCTTC
TRBJ2-7 TRBV18 TRBD1 NA CASSQETGALGSYEQYF TGTGCCAGCTCACAGGAGACAGGGGCCCTTGGGAGCTACGAGCAGTACTTC
TRBJ2-1 TRBV4-3 NA NA CASSPSGVGEQFF TGCGCCAGCAGCCCATCAGGGGTTGGTGAGCAGTTCTTC